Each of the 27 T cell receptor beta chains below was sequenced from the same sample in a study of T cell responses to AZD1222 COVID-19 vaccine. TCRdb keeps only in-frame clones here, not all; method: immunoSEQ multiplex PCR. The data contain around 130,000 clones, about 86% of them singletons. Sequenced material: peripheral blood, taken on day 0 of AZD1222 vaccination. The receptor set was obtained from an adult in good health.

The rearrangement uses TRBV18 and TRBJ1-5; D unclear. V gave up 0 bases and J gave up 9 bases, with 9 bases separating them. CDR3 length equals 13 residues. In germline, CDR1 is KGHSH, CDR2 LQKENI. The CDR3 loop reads CASSPPDGPPQHF. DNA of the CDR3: TGTGCCAGCTCACCACCGGATGGTCCGCCCCAGCATTTT.

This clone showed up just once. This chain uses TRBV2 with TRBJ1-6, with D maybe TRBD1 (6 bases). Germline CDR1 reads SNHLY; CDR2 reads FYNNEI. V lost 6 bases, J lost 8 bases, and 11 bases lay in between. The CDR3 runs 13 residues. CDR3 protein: CASREDSHSPLHF. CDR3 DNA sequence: TGTGCCAGCAGAGAGGACAGTCATTCACCCCTCCACTTT.

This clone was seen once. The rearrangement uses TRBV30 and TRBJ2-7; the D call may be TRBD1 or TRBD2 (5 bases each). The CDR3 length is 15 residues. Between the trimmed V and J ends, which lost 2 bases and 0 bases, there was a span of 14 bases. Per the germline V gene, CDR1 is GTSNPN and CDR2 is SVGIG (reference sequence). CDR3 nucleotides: TGTGCCTGGAGTCGGGGCAGGTTACGCTCCTACGAGCAGTACTTC. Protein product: CAWSRGRLRSYEQYF.

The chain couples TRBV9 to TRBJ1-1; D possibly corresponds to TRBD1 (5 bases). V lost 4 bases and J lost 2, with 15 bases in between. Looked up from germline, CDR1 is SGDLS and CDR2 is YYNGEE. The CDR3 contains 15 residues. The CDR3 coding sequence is TGTGCCAGCAGCTTTCGACAGACCCTAAACACTGAAGCTTTCTTT. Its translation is CASSFRQTLNTEAFF.

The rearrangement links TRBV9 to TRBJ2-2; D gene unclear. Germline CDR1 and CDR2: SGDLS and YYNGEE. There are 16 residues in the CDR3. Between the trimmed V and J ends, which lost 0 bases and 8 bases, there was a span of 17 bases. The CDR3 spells CASSVEVSAKSGELFF. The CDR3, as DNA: TGTGCCAGCAGCGTAGAAGTCAGCGCCAAGTCGGGGGAGCTGTTTTTT.

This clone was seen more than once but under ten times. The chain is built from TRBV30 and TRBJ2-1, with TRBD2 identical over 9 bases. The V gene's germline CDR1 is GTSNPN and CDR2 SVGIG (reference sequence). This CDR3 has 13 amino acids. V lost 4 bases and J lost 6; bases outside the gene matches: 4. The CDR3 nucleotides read TGTGCCTGGAAGCTAGCGGGAACCAATGAGCAGTTCTTC. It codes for CAWKLAGTNEQFF.

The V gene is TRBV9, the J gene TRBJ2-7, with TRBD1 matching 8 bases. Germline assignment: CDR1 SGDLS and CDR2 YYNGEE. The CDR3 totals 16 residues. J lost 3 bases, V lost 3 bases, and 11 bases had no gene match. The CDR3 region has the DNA TGTGCCAGCAGCGCCCGAGACAGGGGATGGCGCTACGAGCAGTACTTC. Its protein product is CASSARDRGWRYEQYF. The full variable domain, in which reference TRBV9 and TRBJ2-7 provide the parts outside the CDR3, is DSGVTQTPKHLITATGQRVTLRCSPRSGDLSVYWYQQSLDQGLQFLIQYYNGEERAKGNILERFSAQQFPDLHSELNLSSLELGDSALYFCASSARDRGWRYEQYFGPGTRLTVT.

The CDR3 loop is CASSPEWAVYYTF. As DNA, the CDR3 is TGTGCCAGCAGCCCAGAGTGGGCAGTCTACTACACCTTC. The chain carries TRBV6-2 or TRBV6-3 and TRBJ1-2; D uncertain. Trimming shortened V by 6 bases and J by 10 bases, and 18 bases separated the two germline ends. CDR3 length: 13 residues. Germline lookup yields CDR1 MNHEY and CDR2 SVGEGT.

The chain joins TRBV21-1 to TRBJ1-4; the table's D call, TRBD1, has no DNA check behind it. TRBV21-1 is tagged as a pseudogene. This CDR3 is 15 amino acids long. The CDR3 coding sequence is TGTGCCAGCACCCCTTCGGACAGCCCTAATGAAAAACTGTTTTTT. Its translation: CASTPSDSPNEKLFF.

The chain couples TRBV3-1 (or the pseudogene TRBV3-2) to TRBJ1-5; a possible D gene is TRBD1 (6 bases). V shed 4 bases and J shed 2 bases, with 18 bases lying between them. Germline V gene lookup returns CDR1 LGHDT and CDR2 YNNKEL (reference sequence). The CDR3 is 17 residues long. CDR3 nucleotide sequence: TGTGCCAGCAGCCTTACAGGGACTTGGGGGGGCAATCAGCCCCAGCATTTT. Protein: CASSLTGTWGGNQPQHF.

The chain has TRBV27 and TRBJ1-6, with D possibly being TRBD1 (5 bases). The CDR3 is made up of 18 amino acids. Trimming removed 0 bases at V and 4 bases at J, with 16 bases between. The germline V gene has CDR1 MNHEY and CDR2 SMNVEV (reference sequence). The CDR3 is CASSLSGEGLGYNSPLHF. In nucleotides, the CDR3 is TGTGCCAGCAGTTTATCGGGCGAGGGGCTAGGTTATAATTCACCCCTCCACTTT.

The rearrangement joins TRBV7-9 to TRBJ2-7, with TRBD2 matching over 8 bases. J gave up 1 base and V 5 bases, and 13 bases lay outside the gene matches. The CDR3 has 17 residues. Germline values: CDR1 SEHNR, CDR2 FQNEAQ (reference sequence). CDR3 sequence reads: CASSQARGGGLSYEQYF. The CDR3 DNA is TGTGCCAGCAGCCAAGCCAGAGGCGGGGGGCTGTCCTACGAGCAGTACTTC.

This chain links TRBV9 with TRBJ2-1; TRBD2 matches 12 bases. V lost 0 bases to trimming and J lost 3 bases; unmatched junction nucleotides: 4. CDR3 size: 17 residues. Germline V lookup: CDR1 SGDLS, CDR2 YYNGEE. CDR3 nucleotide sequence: TGTGCCAGCAGCGTAGGCCGGACTAGCGGGAACTACAATGAGCAGTTCTTC. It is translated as CASSVGRTSGNYNEQFF.

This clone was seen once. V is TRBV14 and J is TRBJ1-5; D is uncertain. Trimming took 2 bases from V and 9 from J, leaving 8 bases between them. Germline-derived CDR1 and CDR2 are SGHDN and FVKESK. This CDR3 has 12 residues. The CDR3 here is CASSQPAGPQHF. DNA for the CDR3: TGTGCCAGCAGCCAACCCGCCGGGCCCCAGCATTTT.

The CDR3 nucleotides are TGTGCCAGCAGTGACGATGGGACAGATACGCAGTATTTT. The encoded protein is CASSDDGTDTQYF. The chain uses TRBV6-4 and TRBJ2-3; D unresolved. Germline V gene lookup returns CDR1 MRHNA and CDR2 SNTAGT. Trimming took off 2 bases at V and 3 bases at J, with 6 bases between the two ends. There are 13 residues in the CDR3.

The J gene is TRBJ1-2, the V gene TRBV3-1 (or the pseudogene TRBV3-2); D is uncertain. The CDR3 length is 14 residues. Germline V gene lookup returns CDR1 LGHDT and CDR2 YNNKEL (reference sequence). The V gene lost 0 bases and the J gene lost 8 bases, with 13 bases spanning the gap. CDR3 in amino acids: CASSQEARLGGYTF. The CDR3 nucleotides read TGTGCCAGCAGCCAAGAGGCACGTCTAGGAGGCTACACCTTC.

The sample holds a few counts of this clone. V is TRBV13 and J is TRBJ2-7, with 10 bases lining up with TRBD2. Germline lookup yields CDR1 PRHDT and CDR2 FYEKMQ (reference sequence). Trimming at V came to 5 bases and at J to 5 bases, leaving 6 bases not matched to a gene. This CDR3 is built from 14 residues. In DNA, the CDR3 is TGTGCCAGCAGCCGTCTAGCGGGAGCCCACGAGCAGTACTTC. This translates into CASSRLAGAHEQYF.

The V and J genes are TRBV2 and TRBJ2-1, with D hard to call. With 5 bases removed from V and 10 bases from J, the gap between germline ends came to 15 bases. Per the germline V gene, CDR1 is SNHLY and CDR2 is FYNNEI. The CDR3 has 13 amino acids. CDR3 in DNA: TGTGCCAGCAGTAATCGACTGTTATCCGAGCAGTTCTTC. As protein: CASSNRLLSEQFF.

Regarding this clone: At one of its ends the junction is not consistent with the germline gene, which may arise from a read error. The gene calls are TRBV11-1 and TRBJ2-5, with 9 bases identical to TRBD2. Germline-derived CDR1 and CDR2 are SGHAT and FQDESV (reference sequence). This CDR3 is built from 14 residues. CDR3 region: CASSVAGAGETQYF. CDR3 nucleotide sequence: TGTGCCAGCAGCGTAGCGGGGGCGGGTGAGACCCAGTACTTC.

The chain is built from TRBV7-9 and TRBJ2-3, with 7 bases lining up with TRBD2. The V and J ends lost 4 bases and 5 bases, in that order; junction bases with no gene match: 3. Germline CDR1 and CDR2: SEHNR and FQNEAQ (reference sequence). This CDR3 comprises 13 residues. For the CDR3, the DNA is TGTGCCAGCAGCTCTATAGCGGGAGATACGCAGTATTTT. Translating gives CASSSIAGDTQYF.

CDR3 amino acids: CASSRLAGGTGELFF. The CDR3 DNA reads as TGTGCCAGCAGTAGACTAGCGGGAGGCACCGGGGAGCTGTTTTTT. The chain has TRBV28 and TRBJ2-2, with TRBD2 matching over 13 bases. The CDR3 covers 15 residues. CDR1 and CDR2 (germline): MDHEN, SYDVKM. The V segment lost 5 bases and the J segment 4 bases; nucleotides outside the gene matches: 1.

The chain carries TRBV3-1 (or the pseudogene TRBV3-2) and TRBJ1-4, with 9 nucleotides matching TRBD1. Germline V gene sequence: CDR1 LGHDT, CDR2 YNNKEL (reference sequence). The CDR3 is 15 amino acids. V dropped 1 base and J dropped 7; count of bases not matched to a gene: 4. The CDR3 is CASSQVGTGSEKLFF. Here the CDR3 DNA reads TGTGCCAGCAGCCAAGTAGGGACAGGGAGTGAAAAACTGTTTTTT.

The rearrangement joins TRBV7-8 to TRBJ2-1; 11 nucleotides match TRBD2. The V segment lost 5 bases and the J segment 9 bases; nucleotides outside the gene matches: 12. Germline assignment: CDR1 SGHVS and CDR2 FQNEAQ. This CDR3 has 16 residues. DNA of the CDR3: TGTGCCAGCAGCCTAGAGGGACTAGCGGAGTCAGGTGAGCAGTTCTTC. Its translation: CASSLEGLAESGEQFF.

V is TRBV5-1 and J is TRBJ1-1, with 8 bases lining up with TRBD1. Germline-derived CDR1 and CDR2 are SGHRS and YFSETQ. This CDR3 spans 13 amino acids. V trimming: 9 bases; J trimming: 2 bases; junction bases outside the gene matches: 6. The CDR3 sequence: CATADRDNTEAFF. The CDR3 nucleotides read TGCGCCACCGCGGACAGGGACAACACTGAAGCTTTCTTT.

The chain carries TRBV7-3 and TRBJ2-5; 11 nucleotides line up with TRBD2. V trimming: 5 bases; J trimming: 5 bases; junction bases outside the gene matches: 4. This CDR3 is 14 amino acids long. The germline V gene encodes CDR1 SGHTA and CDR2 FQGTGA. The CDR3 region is CASSLAGGWETQYF. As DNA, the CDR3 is TGTGCCAGCAGCCTAGCGGGGGGTTGGGAGACCCAGTACTTC. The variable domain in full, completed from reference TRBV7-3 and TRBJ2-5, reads GAGVSQTPSNKVTEKGKYVELRCDPISGHTALYWYRQSLGQGPEFLIYFQGTGAADDSGLPNDRFFAVRPEGSVSTLKIQRTERGDSAVYLCASSLAGGWETQYFGPGTRLLVL.

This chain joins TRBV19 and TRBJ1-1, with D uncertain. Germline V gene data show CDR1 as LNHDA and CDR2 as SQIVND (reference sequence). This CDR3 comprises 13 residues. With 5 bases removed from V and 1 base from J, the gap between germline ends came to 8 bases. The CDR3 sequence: CASSPSPNTEAFF. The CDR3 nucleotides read TGTGCCAGTAGTCCCTCACCGAACACTGAAGCTTTCTTT.

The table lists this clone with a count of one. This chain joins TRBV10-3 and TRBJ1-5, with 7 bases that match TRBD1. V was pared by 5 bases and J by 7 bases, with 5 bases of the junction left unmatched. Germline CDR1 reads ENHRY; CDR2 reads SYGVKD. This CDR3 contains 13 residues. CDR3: CAISRTGGQPQHF. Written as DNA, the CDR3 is TGTGCCATCAGTCGGACAGGAGGACAGCCCCAGCATTTT.